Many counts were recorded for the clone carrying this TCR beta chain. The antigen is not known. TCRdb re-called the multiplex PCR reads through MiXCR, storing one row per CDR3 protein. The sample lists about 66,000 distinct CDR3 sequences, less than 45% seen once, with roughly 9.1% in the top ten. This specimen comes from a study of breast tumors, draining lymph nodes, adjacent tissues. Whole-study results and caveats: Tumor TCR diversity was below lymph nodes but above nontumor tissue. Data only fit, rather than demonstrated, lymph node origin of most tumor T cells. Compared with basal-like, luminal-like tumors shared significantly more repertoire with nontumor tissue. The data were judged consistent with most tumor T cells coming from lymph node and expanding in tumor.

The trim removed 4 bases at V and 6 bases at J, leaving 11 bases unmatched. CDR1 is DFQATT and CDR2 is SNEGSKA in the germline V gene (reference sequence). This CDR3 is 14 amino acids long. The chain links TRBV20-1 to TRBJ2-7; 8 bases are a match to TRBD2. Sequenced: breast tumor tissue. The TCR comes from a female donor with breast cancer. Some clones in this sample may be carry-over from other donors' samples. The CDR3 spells CSAKLMGLGFEQYF. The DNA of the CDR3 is TGCAGTGCTAAACTTATGGGACTAGGATTCGAGCAGTACTTC.